The 22 T cell receptor beta chains below were found in one sample sequenced in a study of glioma-infiltrating T cells. Amplification of TCR alpha and beta CDR3 regions from RNA used iRepertoire nested multiplex PCR. Each CDR3 protein gets one entry after TCRdb re-called the multiplex PCR reads with MiXCR. There are 90,000 or so distinct CDR3 sequences in the sample; roughly 40% occur only once, and more than 30% lies in the top ten. Sequences were obtained from glioma tissue, nonneoplastic brain tissue, or PBMCs (not recorded which). The source is a human donor with low-grade glioma or glioblastoma, undergoing nonglioma brain surgery, or in good health (not recorded which).

At least ten counts were recorded for this clonotype. This chain connects TRBV19 to TRBJ2-6, with D perhaps assigned TRBD1 or TRBD2 (6 bases each). CDR3 length: 19 residues. V was clipped by 10 bases and J by 0 bases, with 25 bases between them. Germline V gene lookup returns CDR1 LNHDA and CDR2 SQIVND (reference sequence). The CDR3: CATAGEGGRTISGANVLTF. The CDR3 nucleotides are TGTGCCACCGCCGGCGAGGGGGGTCGCACCATCTCTGGGGCCAACGTCCTGACTTTC.

This clonotype was observed at least ten times. The V call is TRBV20-1, the J call TRBJ2-3; no clear D gene. The germline V and J ends were trimmed by 3 bases and 1 base, with 14 bases remaining between them. In germline, CDR1 is DFQATT, CDR2 SNEGSKA (reference sequence). The CDR3 is 15 amino acids. The CDR3 nucleotides read TGCAGTGCTAGGAGGTGGTCGCTCGGCACAGATACGCAGTATTTT. Its protein product is CSARRWSLGTDTQYF.

This clonotype was counted at least ten times. The chain links TRBV20-1 to TRBJ2-5, with TRBD2 identical over 16 bases. With 4 bases clipped from V and 4 bases from J, the junction kept 6 bases outside the gene matches. Germline lookup yields CDR1 DFQATT and CDR2 SNEGSKA (reference sequence). The CDR3 runs to 16 residues. CDR3 nucleotide sequence: TGCAGTGCTATAGGGACTAGCGGGGGGGCCCGAGAGACCCAGTACTTC. It is translated as CSAIGTSGGARETQYF.

This clonotype was seen many times. This chain connects TRBV7-8 to TRBJ1-1, with a tentative D call TRBD1 (5 bases). V was trimmed by 1 base and J by 8 bases, leaving 11 bases between them. The CDR3 is made up of 13 amino acids. Germline loops: CDR1 SGHVS, CDR2 FQNEAQ. The CDR3 DNA reads as TGTGCCAGCAGCTTAGGACAGCAACTAGAAGCTTTCTTT. It translates to CASSLGQQLEAFF. Full variable domain (remainder filled in from reference TRBV7-8 and TRBJ1-1): GAGVSQSPRYKVAKRGQDVALRCDPISGHVSLFWYQQALGQGPEFLTYFQNEAQLDKSGLPSDRFFAERPEGSVSTLKIQRTQQEDSAVYLCASSLGQQLEAFFGQGTRLTVV.

Of note for this clonotype: A much more abundant neighbour one base away suggests this may be a read error. The V call is TRBV11-2, the J call TRBJ2-3; 11 bases fit TRBD2. Germline V gene sequence: CDR1 SGHAT, CDR2 FQNNGV. Trimming removed 1 base from V and 3 bases from J; junction bases left unmatched: 6. The CDR3 covers 17 residues. The CDR3 bases are TGTGCCAGCAGCTTAGCCGGACTAGCGGGTAGAACAGATACGCAGTATTTT. Translating gives CASSLAGLAGRTDTQYF. The entire variable domain, with the rest obtained from reference TRBV11-2 and TRBJ2-3, is as follows: EAGVAQSPRYKIIEKRQSVAFWCNPISGHATLYWYQQILGQGPKLLIQFQNNGVVDDSQLPKDRFSAERLKGVDSTLKIQPAKLEDSAVYLCASSLAGLAGRTDTQYFGPGTRLTVL.

This clonotype was picked up many times. V usage is TRBV29-1 and J usage is TRBJ2-1; 9 bases agree with TRBD2. Germline V gene sequence: CDR1 SQVTM, CDR2 ANQGSEA. J was trimmed by 4 bases and V by 3 bases; bases with no gene match: 4. The CDR3 is 14 amino acids. The CDR3 coding sequence is TGCAGCGTTGACGCACTAGCGGGTTACAATGAGCAGTTCTTC. Amino acids: CSVDALAGYNEQFF.

The V gene is TRBV6-2 or TRBV6-3, the J gene TRBJ2-7, with D possibly matching TRBD2 (6 bases). Germline CDR1 is MNHEY and CDR2 is SVGEGT. The CDR3 runs 15 residues. The V and J ends lost 2 bases and 7 bases respectively, with 18 bases between them. As DNA, the CDR3 is TGTGCCAGCAGTTACAATGGGGGGTCGAGGAATGAGCAGTACTTC. This encodes CASSYNGGSRNEQYF.

This clonotype showed up many times. The V gene is TRBV6-2 or TRBV6-3, the J gene TRBJ1-2; a weak D match, TRBD1 (6 bases). Germline V gene lookup returns CDR1 MNHEY and CDR2 SVGEGT. The length of the CDR3 is 13 residues. V lost 2 bases and J lost 6, with 10 bases in between. The CDR3 DNA is TGTGCCAGCAGTTACCAGGGGCTGGATGGCTACACCTTC. Its translation: CASSYQGLDGYTF.

Concerning this clonotype: Because the CDR3's place on the DNA is in doubt, the DNA is left out and the CDR3 is given as listed by TCRdb. The chain has TRBV29-1 and TRBJ1-1; the D segment call TRBD1 is taken from the table without a DNA check. The CDR3 is 15 residues long, counting both termini. Germline V gene lookup returns CDR1 SQVTM and CDR2 ANQGSEA. This CDR3 reads CSVTAFGQGNTEDFF.

Concerning this clonotype: A much more abundant neighbour one base away suggests this may be a read error. The CDR3 sequence is CARSLRLADTGELFF. CDR3 nucleotide sequence: TGTGCCCGCAGTTTAAGACTAGCGGACACCGGGGAGCTGTTTTTT. This chain connects TRBV12-3 or TRBV12-4 to TRBJ2-2; 9 bases line up with TRBD2. This CDR3 contains 15 residues.

Ten or more counts support this clonotype. The J gene is TRBJ2-5, the V gene TRBV19; possible D gene TRBD2, 5 bases. The V end was cut by 7 bases, the J end by 0 bases, with 12 bases between. The length of the CDR3 is 14 residues. The germline V gene encodes CDR1 LNHDA and CDR2 SQIVND (reference sequence). CDR3 region: CASTRTLYQETQYF. Here the CDR3 DNA reads TGTGCCAGTACCCGGACTCTGTACCAAGAGACCCAGTACTTC.

There are many counts of this clonotype. The chain uses TRBV12-3 or TRBV12-4 and TRBJ2-5; perhaps TRBD2 as D (7 bases). The V and J ends lost 6 bases and 5 bases respectively, with 22 bases between them. This CDR3 contains 16 residues. CDR3 amino acids: CASSPFGGAGVETQYF. In nucleotides, the CDR3 is TGTGCCAGCAGCCCTTTTGGGGGGGCTGGCGTGGAGACCCAGTACTTC.

This clonotype was counted ten times or more. The chain uses TRBV10-1 and TRBJ2-5; 11 nucleotides match TRBD2. Germline V gives CDR1 WNHNN, CDR2 SYGVQD (reference sequence). V was clipped by 6 bases and J by 7 bases; unmatched bases: 10. This CDR3 region has 15 residues. The CDR3 reads CASSPGLAEGGTQYF. The CDR3 nucleotides are TGCGCCAGCAGCCCGGGACTAGCGGAGGGAGGGACCCAGTACTTC.

This clonotype came up many times. The chain uses TRBV10-3 and TRBJ2-1; D is perhaps TRBD1 (5 bases). The CDR3 runs 12 residues. Trimming removed 10 bases from V and 5 bases from J, with 12 bases in between. Germline CDR1 reads ENHRY; CDR2 reads SYGVKD. CDR3: CATKDTNNEQFF. CDR3 nucleotides: TGTGCCACCAAGGACACTAACAATGAGCAGTTCTTC.

This clonotype came up a few times. This could be a read error, since a much larger clone is one nucleotide away. In DNA form, the CDR3 reads TGCGCCAGCAGCTTGGACACAGGGGGGAACACTGAAGCTTTCTTT. It is translated as CASSLDTGGNTEAFF. The rearrangement links TRBV5-1 to TRBJ1-1; TRBD1 agrees at 8 bases. This CDR3 region has 15 residues. J was trimmed by 1 base and V by 0 bases; bases with no gene match: 2. Germline CDR1 reads SGHRS; CDR2 reads YFSETQ.

This clonotype was picked up many times. V is TRBV6-5 and J is TRBJ2-7; no clear D gene. Trimming left V 3 bases short and J 3 bases short, with 9 bases between. The CDR3 has 13 amino acids. Germline lookup yields CDR1 MNHEY and CDR2 SVGAGI. The CDR3 DNA reads TGTGCCAGCAGTTATAACCTAGACTACGAGCAGTACTTC. It translates to CASSYNLDYEQYF.

Notes on this clonotype: A much larger clone lies a single base off, so this may be a read error. The chain couples TRBV3-1 to TRBJ1-5, with D possibly matching TRBD1 (5 bases). V was pared by 6 bases and J by 3 bases, with 9 bases between. This CDR3 spans 13 amino acids. In germline, CDR1 is LGHDT, CDR2 YNNKEL (reference sequence). CDR3 protein: CASSGGYNQPQHF. CDR3 nucleotide sequence: TGTGCCAGCAGTGGGGGATACAATCAGCCCCAGCATTTT.

There are many counts of this clonotype. V and J are TRBV6-4 and TRBJ2-3, with D perhaps TRBD2 (6 bases). Germline V CDR1 and CDR2: MRHNA, SNTAGT. Trimming left V 6 bases short and J 1 base short, with 17 bases between. There are 16 residues in the CDR3. CDR3 coding DNA: TGTGCCAGCAGCGCCGCACCCGGCGGGGGCACAGATACGCAGTATTTT. Translating gives CASSAAPGGGTDTQYF.

At least ten counts were recorded for this clonotype. V and J are TRBV7-9 and TRBJ2-3, with 13 nucleotides matching TRBD2. J was trimmed by 3 bases and V by 6 bases; bases with no gene match: 9. This CDR3 comprises 17 residues. Germline loops: CDR1 SEHNR, CDR2 FQNEAQ (reference sequence). Here the CDR3 reads CASRRTSGSGTTDTQYF. The CDR3 coding sequence is TGTGCCAGCAGGCGGACTAGCGGGAGCGGTACGACAGATACGCAGTATTTT. Full variable domain (rest looked up from reference TRBV7-9 and TRBJ2-3): DTGVSQNPRHKITKRGQNVTFRCDPISEHNRLYWYRQTLGQGPEFLTYFQNEAQLEKSRLLSDRFSAERPKGSFSTLEIQRTEQGDSAMYLCASRRTSGSGTTDTQYFGPGTRLTVL.

This clonotype showed up just a few times. A single base separates this from a much larger clone, so it may be a read error. The chain links TRBV3-1 to TRBJ2-7; 7 positions match TRBD1. Per the germline V gene, CDR1 is LGHDT and CDR2 is YNNKEL (reference sequence). The CDR3 has 14 residues. The CDR3 here is CASSRSGQSYELYF. Here the CDR3 DNA reads TGTGCCAGCAGCCGATCGGGACAGTCCTACGAGCTGTACTTC.

This clonotype was observed many times. The rearrangement links TRBV7-2 to TRBJ2-7; possibly TRBD1 for D (7 bases). The CDR3 extends over 16 amino acids. Deletions cut 6 bases from V and 0 bases from J, with 18 bases between. Looked up from germline, CDR1 is SGHTA and CDR2 is FQGNSA. The CDR3 sequence: CASSSSAGGSSYEQYF. For the CDR3, the DNA is TGTGCCAGCAGTTCCAGCGCAGGGGGGAGCTCCTACGAGCAGTACTTC.

This clonotype showed up many times. At one end, the junction sequence differs from germline, possibly due to a read error. The V and J genes are TRBV2 and TRBJ2-3; D call uncertain. Germline assignment: CDR1 SNHLY and CDR2 FYNNEI. This CDR3 spans 11 amino acids. CDR3: CATSYTDTQYF. The CDR3 DNA sequence: TGTGCCACCAGTTACACAGATACGCAGTATTTT.